This is a list of T cell receptor beta chains from one sample in a study of T cell responses to AZD1222 COVID-19 vaccine. TCRdb's table, derived via immunoSEQ multiplex PCR, lists solely in-frame clones and lacks some. Of 150,000 to 200,000 clones in the sample, over 80% were seen once. The material sequenced was peripheral blood, taken 28 days after the second dose of the MenACWY control vaccine. Receptor source: an adult who received the MenACWY meningococcal vaccine as a control. The CDR3 runs from the conserved cysteine through the conserved F or W. Each record gives: D gene, V gene, clone size, J gene, CDR3 DNA, CDR3 protein. D genes are given only for firm matches. Size is stated for part of the rows, as once, few or many counts, or as a class when the clone is expanded.

D gene: NA; V gene: TRBV18; clone size: NA; J gene: TRBJ2-2; CDR3 DNA: TGTGCCAGCTCACCGGCCGGGACCGGGGAGCTGTTTTTT; CDR3 protein: CASSPAGTGELFF
D gene: TRBD1; V gene: TRBV19; clone size: NA; J gene: TRBJ2-7; CDR3 DNA: TGTGCCAAGACGTGGGACAGAGCCTACGAGCAGTACTTC; CDR3 protein: CAKTWDRAYEQYF
D gene: NA; V gene: TRBV10-1; clone size: NA; J gene: TRBJ1-2; CDR3 DNA: TGCGCCAGCAGTGAGTCCCAGAGCTATGGCTACACCTTC; CDR3 protein: CASSESQSYGYTF
D gene: TRBD1; V gene: TRBV6-1; clone size: NA; J gene: TRBJ2-7; CDR3 DNA: TGTGCCAGCAGTGAGACAGGGAGTCCCTACGAGCAGTACTTC; CDR3 protein: CASSETGSPYEQYF
D gene: TRBD1; V gene: TRBV5-6; clone size: NA; J gene: TRBJ1-5; CDR3 DNA: TGTGCCAGCAGAGTTCACAGGGGACAGCCCCAGCATTTT; CDR3 protein: CASRVHRGQPQHF
D gene: TRBD2; V gene: TRBV19; clone size: NA; J gene: TRBJ2-7; CDR3 DNA: TGTGCCAGTAGTATACTGGCTAGCGGGTCAAAGCCCTACGAGCAGTACTTC; CDR3 protein: CASSILASGSKPYEQYF
D gene: NA; V gene: TRBV18; clone size: NA; J gene: TRBJ2-3; CDR3 DNA: TGTGCCAGCTCACCGGCGGGGAGTGCAGATACGCAGTATTTT; CDR3 protein: CASSPAGSADTQYF
D gene: TRBD2; V gene: TRBV7-2; clone size: NA; J gene: TRBJ2-7; CDR3 DNA: TGTGCCAGCAGCATCTTGGCGGGAGGGCCTCACGAGCAGTACTTC; CDR3 protein: CASSILAGGPHEQYF
D gene: TRBD1; V gene: TRBV19; clone size: NA; J gene: TRBJ1-2; CDR3 DNA: TGTGCCAGTAGTCCCTGGGGACAGGGGGCCTACACCTTC; CDR3 protein: CASSPWGQGAYTF
D gene: NA; V gene: TRBV6-4; clone size: few; J gene: TRBJ1-2; CDR3 DNA: TGTGCCAGCAGTGACTCGGAGACAGCTAACTATGGCTACACCTTC; CDR3 protein: CASSDSETANYGYTF
D gene: NA; V gene: TRBV5-1; clone size: NA; J gene: TRBJ2-7; CDR3 DNA: TGCGCCAGCAGCTTGACCGGGACTTCCCCCTCCTACGAGCAGTACTTC; CDR3 protein: CASSLTGTSPSYEQYF
D gene: NA; V gene: TRBV15; clone size: NA; J gene: TRBJ1-6; CDR3 DNA: TGTGCCACCAGCAGAGAGCGGGCCGGCTTATCAACCCTCCACTTT; CDR3 protein: CATSRERAGLSTLHF
D gene: NA; V gene: TRBV5-4; clone size: NA; J gene: TRBJ1-1; CDR3 DNA: TGTGCCAGCAGCTTCTATAGGCAGGGGCACACTGAAGCTTTCTTT; CDR3 protein: CASSFYRQGHTEAFF
D gene: TRBD2; V gene: TRBV7-2; clone size: NA; J gene: TRBJ2-3; CDR3 DNA: TGTGCCAGCAGGCCTAGCGGTCTGGTCCCGTATACGCAGTATTTT; CDR3 protein: CASRPSGLVPYTQYF
D gene: NA; V gene: TRBV3-1/TRBV3-2; clone size: NA; J gene: TRBJ2-2; CDR3 DNA: TGTGCCAGCAGCCGAGTTAACACCGGGGAGCTGTTTTTT; CDR3 protein: CASSRVNTGELFF
D gene: NA; V gene: TRBV28; clone size: NA; J gene: TRBJ1-3; CDR3 DNA: TGTGCCAGCAGTTTATGGGGGGGCTCCTCTGGAAACACCATATATTTT; CDR3 protein: CASSLWGGSSGNTIYF
D gene: NA; V gene: TRBV3-1/TRBV3-2; clone size: NA; J gene: TRBJ1-2; CDR3 DNA: TGTGCCAGCAGCCCCGGACGGCTACTCTATGGCTACACCTTC; CDR3 protein: CASSPGRLLYGYTF
D gene: NA; V gene: TRBV7-2; clone size: once; J gene: TRBJ2-7; CDR3 DNA: TGTGCCAGCAGCTCACCCCGACAGATCTACGAGCAGTACTTC; CDR3 protein: CASSSPRQIYEQYF
D gene: TRBD1; V gene: TRBV5-1; clone size: NA; J gene: TRBJ2-7; CDR3 DNA: TGCGCCAGCAGCTTCATAGGGGGCGCTTCGGGCTACGAGCAGTACTTC; CDR3 protein: CASSFIGGASGYEQYF
D gene: NA; V gene: TRBV29-1; clone size: NA; J gene: TRBJ2-6; CDR3 DNA: TGCAGCGTGGCGCCCCACCCCGGGGCCAACGTCCTGACTTTC; CDR3 protein: CSVAPHPGANVLTF
D gene: NA; V gene: TRBV21-1; clone size: few; J gene: TRBJ2-1; CDR3 DNA: TGTGCCAGCAGCAAAGTTAACGGACTACTAGCGGGAGCAGATTCAGACTACAATGAGCAGTTCTTC; CDR3 protein: CASSKVNGLLAGADSDYNEQFF
D gene: NA; V gene: TRBV6-5; clone size: NA; J gene: TRBJ2-2; CDR3 DNA: TGTGCCAGCAGTTACGCGGCCCAGCACGGGGAGCTGTTTTTT; CDR3 protein: CASSYAAQHGELFF
D gene: NA; V gene: TRBV7-2; clone size: NA; J gene: TRBJ1-1; CDR3 DNA: TGTGCCAGCAGCTTCATTCAGGGAAGAGAGGAAGCTTTCTTT; CDR3 protein: CASSFIQGREEAFF
D gene: NA; V gene: TRBV30; clone size: NA; J gene: TRBJ2-5; CDR3 DNA: TGTGCCTGGTCATCCGAGACCCAGTACTTC; CDR3 protein: CAWSSETQYF
D gene: TRBD2; V gene: TRBV11-2; clone size: NA; J gene: TRBJ2-1; CDR3 DNA: TGTGCCAGCAGCTGGGGGGAGGGGACTTATGAGCAGTTCTTC; CDR3 protein: CASSWGEGTYEQFF
D gene: NA; V gene: TRBV5-1; clone size: NA; J gene: TRBJ1-4; CDR3 DNA: TGCGCCAGCAGCTTGGGACAGCCTAATGAAAAACTGTTTTTT; CDR3 protein: CASSLGQPNEKLFF
D gene: NA; V gene: TRBV19; clone size: NA; J gene: TRBJ1-3; CDR3 DNA: TGTGCCAGTAGCCAAGGACTTCAGCCACGAAACACCATATATTTT; CDR3 protein: CASSQGLQPRNTIYF
D gene: TRBD1; V gene: TRBV5-5; clone size: NA; J gene: TRBJ2-7; CDR3 DNA: TGTGCCAGCAGCTTGGAGGCAGGGGGCCGGTACGAGCAGTACTTC; CDR3 protein: CASSLEAGGRYEQYF
D gene: NA; V gene: TRBV5-8; clone size: NA; J gene: TRBJ1-1; CDR3 DNA: TGTGCCAGCAGCTTGAATCAAGCTTTCTTT; CDR3 protein: CASSLNQAFF
D gene: NA; V gene: TRBV6-1; clone size: NA; J gene: TRBJ1-2; CDR3 DNA: TGTGCCAGCAGTGAAAGGTTCGCCCCAATCTATGGCTACACCTTC; CDR3 protein: CASSERFAPIYGYTF
D gene: NA; V gene: TRBV4-2; clone size: once; J gene: TRBJ1-1; CDR3 DNA: TGTGCCAGCAGCCAAGCCCAGAACACTGAAGCTTTCTTT; CDR3 protein: CASSQAQNTEAFF
D gene: NA; V gene: TRBV15; clone size: NA; J gene: TRBJ1-1; CDR3 DNA: TGTGCCACCAGCAGAGAATGGCAAGGGGACACTGAAGCTTTCTTT; CDR3 protein: CATSREWQGDTEAFF
D gene: TRBD2; V gene: TRBV11-2; clone size: once; J gene: TRBJ2-1; CDR3 DNA: TGTGCCAGCAGCCTAGCCGGGACTAGCTACAATGAGCAGTTCTTC; CDR3 protein: CASSLAGTSYNEQFF
D gene: NA; V gene: TRBV6-5; clone size: NA; J gene: TRBJ1-6; CDR3 DNA: TGTGCCAGCAGTTCCAGACAGATTCAAAATTCACCCCTCCACTTT; CDR3 protein: CASSSRQIQNSPLHF
D gene: NA; V gene: TRBV6-2/TRBV6-3; clone size: NA; J gene: TRBJ2-7; CDR3 DNA: TGTGCCAGCAGTTACCGTACAGTTACCTACGAGCAGTACTTC; CDR3 protein: CASSYRTVTYEQYF
D gene: NA; V gene: TRBV5-8; clone size: once; J gene: TRBJ2-1; CDR3 DNA: TGTGCCAGCAGCCCCGGGACGAGACCGGGGTACAATGAGCAGTTCTTC; CDR3 protein: CASSPGTRPGYNEQFF
D gene: TRBD2; V gene: TRBV11-3; clone size: NA; J gene: TRBJ2-7; CDR3 DNA: TGTGCCAGCAGCTCTTCCGGGACTAGCGGGTCCTACGAGCAGTACTTC; CDR3 protein: CASSSSGTSGSYEQYF
D gene: NA; V gene: TRBV5-3; clone size: NA; J gene: TRBJ1-5; CDR3 DNA: TGTGCCAGAAGGCTTTACAGGGAGGGAAACAATCAGCCCCAGCATTTT; CDR3 protein: CARRLYREGNNQPQHF
D gene: TRBD1; V gene: TRBV14; clone size: NA; J gene: TRBJ1-2; CDR3 DNA: TGTGCCAGCAGCCAAGCCTTCGGACAGGGCAGCTATGGCTACACCTTC; CDR3 protein: CASSQAFGQGSYGYTF
D gene: TRBD1; V gene: TRBV19; clone size: NA; J gene: TRBJ2-5; CDR3 DNA: TGTGCCAGTAGTAGGGACAGGGAAGAGACCCAGTACTTC; CDR3 protein: CASSRDREETQYF
D gene: TRBD2; V gene: TRBV28; clone size: NA; J gene: TRBJ2-1; CDR3 DNA: TGTGCCAGCCATGGACTAGCGAACAACAATGAGCAGTTCTTC; CDR3 protein: CASHGLANNNEQFF
D gene: TRBD1; V gene: TRBV5-4; clone size: NA; J gene: TRBJ2-7; CDR3 DNA: TGTGCCAGCAGCCCACCGGGACAGGGGCTAGGCGAGCAGTACTTC; CDR3 protein: CASSPPGQGLGEQYF
D gene: NA; V gene: TRBV6-5; clone size: NA; J gene: TRBJ2-7; CDR3 DNA: TGTGCCAGCAGCCAGAACTCGGACCCCTACGAGCAGTACTTC; CDR3 protein: CASSQNSDPYEQYF
D gene: TRBD1; V gene: TRBV24-1; clone size: NA; J gene: TRBJ2-2; CDR3 DNA: TGTGCCACCAGTGAACATTCTGGACAGGTCGGTTCCGGGGAGCTGTTTTTT; CDR3 protein: CATSEHSGQVGSGELFF
D gene: NA; V gene: TRBV28; clone size: NA; J gene: TRBJ2-7; CDR3 DNA: TGTGCCAGCAGTTTACCCCAGGGAACCTACGAGCAGTACTTC; CDR3 protein: CASSLPQGTYEQYF
D gene: NA; V gene: TRBV18; clone size: NA; J gene: TRBJ2-7; CDR3 DNA: TGTGCCAGCTCACCGGCAGGGTTCAGCTACGAGCAGTACTTC; CDR3 protein: CASSPAGFSYEQYF
D gene: NA; V gene: TRBV28; clone size: NA; J gene: TRBJ1-1; CDR3 DNA: TGTGCCAGCGGGACCGTACAGAAGGCTTTCTTT; CDR3 protein: CASGTVQKAFF
D gene: NA; V gene: TRBV6-2/TRBV6-3; clone size: NA; J gene: TRBJ1-1; CDR3 DNA: TGTGCCAGCAGTCGCCATCAGGGAGCCGGTGGCACTGAAGCTTTCTTT; CDR3 protein: CASSRHQGAGGTEAFF